This T cell receptor beta chain was captured by sequencing in a study of T cells in Graves' hyperthyroidism and ophthalmopathy. Study conclusions and caveats: For ophthalmopathy, model prediction preceded onset by a median roughly 6.3 months. Blood also held most thyroid clonotypes expanded beyond 0.001.

Graves' hyperthyroidism was deemed stable given no ophthalmopathy progression within 18 months. Diagnoses used clinical symptoms, serum thyroxine and TRAb, thyroid ultrasound and orbital computed tomography. Details on this clonotype: The antigen is undetermined.

This CDR3 has 13 amino acids. CDR1 and CDR2 from the germline V gene are MGHDK and SYGVNS. Trimming took off 8 bases at V and 2 bases at J, with 12 bases between the two ends. Amplification targeted TCR beta CDR3 regions from RNA transcripts. The TCR CDR3 first-round RT-PCR relied on the HTBI primer set. Each CDR3 protein is one row after TCRdb ran MiXCR on the multiplex PCR reads. The profile shows approximately 560,000 distinct CDR3 sequences, about 45% of them singletons. This rearrangement joins TRBV25-1 to TRBJ2-5; D possibly corresponds to TRBD2 (6 bases). This receptor was identified in a woman aged 18-35 years with Graves' hyperthyroidism. Source material: peripheral blood or thyroid tissue (not recorded which). The CDR3 region has the DNA TGTGCCAGCCATACTAGCCGGCAAGAGACCCAGTACTTC. It is translated as CASHTSRQETQYF.